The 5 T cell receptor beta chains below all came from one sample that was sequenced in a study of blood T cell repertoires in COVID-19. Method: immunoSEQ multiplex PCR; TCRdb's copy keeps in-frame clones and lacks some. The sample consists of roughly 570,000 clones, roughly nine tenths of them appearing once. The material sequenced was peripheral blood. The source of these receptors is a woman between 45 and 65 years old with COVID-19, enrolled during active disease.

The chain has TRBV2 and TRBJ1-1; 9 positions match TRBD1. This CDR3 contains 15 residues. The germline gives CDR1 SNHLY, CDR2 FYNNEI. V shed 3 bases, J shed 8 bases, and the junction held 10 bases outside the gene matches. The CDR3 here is CASSDHTGGVGEAFF. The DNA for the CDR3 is TGTGCCAGCAGTGACCATACAGGGGGCGTCGGCGAAGCTTTCTTT.

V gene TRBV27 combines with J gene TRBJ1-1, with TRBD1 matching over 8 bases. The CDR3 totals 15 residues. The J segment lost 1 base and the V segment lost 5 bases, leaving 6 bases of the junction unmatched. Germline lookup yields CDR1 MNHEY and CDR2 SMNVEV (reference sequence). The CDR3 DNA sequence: TGTGCCAGCAGTAGCGGGACAGGCAAGAACACTGAAGCTTTCTTT. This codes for CASSSGTGKNTEAFF.

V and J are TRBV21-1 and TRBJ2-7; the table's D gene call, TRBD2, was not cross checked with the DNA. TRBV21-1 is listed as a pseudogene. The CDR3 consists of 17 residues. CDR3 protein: CASSPKRGDLGRYEQYF. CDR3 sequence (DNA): TGTGCCAGCAGCCCCAAACGAGGGGACTTGGGCCGCTACGAGCAGTACTTC.

As DNA, the CDR3 is TGTGCCAGCAGCTTGGGACAGGGGGAGTTCTACGAGCAGTACTTC. This gives the protein CASSLGQGEFYEQYF. V usage is TRBV11-2 and J usage is TRBJ2-7; 11 bases are a match to TRBD1. The CDR3 totals 15 residues. CDR1 is SGHAT, CDR2 FQNNGV, per germline. The V gene end was trimmed by 3 bases and the J gene end by 3 bases; junction bases not matched to a gene: 4.

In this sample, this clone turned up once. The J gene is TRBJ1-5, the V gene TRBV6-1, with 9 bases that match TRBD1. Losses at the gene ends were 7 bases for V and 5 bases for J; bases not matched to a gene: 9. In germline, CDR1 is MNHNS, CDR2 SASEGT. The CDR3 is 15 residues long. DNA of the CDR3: TGTGCCAGCATCCCGGGGGGACAGGGTCATCAGCCCCAGCATTTT. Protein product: CASIPGGQGHQPQHF.